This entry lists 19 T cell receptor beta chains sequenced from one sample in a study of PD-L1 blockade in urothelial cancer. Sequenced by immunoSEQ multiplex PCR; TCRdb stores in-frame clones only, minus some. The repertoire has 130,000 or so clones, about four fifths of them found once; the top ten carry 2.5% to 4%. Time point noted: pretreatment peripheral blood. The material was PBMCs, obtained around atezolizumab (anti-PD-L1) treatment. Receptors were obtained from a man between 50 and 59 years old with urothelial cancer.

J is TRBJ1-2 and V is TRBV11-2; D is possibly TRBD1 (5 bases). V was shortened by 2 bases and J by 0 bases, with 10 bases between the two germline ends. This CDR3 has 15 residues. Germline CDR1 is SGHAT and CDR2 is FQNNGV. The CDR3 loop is CASSLRAGSNYGYTF. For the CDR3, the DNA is TGTGCCAGCAGCTTACGGGCAGGGTCTAACTATGGCTACACCTTC.

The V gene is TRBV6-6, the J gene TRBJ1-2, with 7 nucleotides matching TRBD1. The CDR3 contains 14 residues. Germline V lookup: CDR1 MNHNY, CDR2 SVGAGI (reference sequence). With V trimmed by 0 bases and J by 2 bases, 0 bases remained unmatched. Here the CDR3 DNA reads TGTGCCAGCAGTTACTCGACAGGGAACTATGGCTACACCTTC. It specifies CASSYSTGNYGYTF.

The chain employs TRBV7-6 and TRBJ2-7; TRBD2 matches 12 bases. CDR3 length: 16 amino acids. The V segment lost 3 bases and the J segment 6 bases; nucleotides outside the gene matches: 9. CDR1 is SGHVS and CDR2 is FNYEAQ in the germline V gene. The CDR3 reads CASSLSTSGSFAEQYF. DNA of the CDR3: TGTGCCAGCAGCTTGTCGACTAGCGGGAGCTTTGCCGAGCAGTACTTC.

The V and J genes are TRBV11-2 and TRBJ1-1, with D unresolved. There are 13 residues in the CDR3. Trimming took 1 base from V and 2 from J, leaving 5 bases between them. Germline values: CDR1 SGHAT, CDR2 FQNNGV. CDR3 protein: CASSLVINTEAFF. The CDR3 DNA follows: TGTGCCAGCAGCTTAGTTATAAACACTGAAGCTTTCTTT.

CDR3 residues: CASSLVGGRLNEQFF. The DNA for the CDR3 is TGTGCCAGCAGCTTAGTTGGCGGGAGGTTGAATGAGCAGTTCTTC. The V and J genes are TRBV7-2 and TRBJ2-1; 8 bases are a match to TRBD2. This CDR3 region has 15 residues. Trimming took 1 base from V and 7 from J; bases not matched to a gene: 6. CDR1 SGHTA and CDR2 FQGNSA come from the germline V gene.

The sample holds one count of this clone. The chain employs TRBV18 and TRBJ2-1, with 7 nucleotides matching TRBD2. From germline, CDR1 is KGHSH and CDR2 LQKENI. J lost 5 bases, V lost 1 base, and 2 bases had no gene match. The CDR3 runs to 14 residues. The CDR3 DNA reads TGTGCCAGCTCACCACAGAGCGGGGACAATGAGCAGTTCTTC. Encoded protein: CASSPQSGDNEQFF.

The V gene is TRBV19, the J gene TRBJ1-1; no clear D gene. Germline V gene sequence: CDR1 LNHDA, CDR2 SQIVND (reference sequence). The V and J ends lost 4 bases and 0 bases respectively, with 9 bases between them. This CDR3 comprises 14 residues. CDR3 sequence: CASSNRELNTEAFF. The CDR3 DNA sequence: TGTGCCAGTAGTAACCGGGAATTGAACACTGAAGCTTTCTTT.

The CDR3: CASALGLVNEQFF. The CDR3 nucleotides are TGTGCCAGCGCCCTGGGCTTAGTAAATGAGCAGTTCTTC. The chain carries TRBV11-3 and TRBJ2-1, with D unresolved. V was shortened by 8 bases and J by 7 bases, with 15 bases between the two germline ends. This CDR3 region has 13 residues. Per the germline V gene, CDR1 is SGHNT and CDR2 is YENEEA.

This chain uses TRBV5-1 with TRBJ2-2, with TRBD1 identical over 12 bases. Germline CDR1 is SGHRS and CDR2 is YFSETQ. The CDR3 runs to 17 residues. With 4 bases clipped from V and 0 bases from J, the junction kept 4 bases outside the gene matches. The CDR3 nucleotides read TGCGCCAGCAGCCTGGGACAGGGGGCAGCGAACACCGGGGAGCTGTTTTTT. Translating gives CASSLGQGAANTGELFF.

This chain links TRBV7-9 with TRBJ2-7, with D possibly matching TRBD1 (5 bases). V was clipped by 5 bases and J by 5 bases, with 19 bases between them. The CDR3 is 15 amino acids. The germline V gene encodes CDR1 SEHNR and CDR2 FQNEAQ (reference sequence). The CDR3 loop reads CASSPWSSPRDEQYF. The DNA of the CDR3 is TGTGCCAGCAGCCCCTGGAGCTCCCCCAGGGACGAGCAGTACTTC.

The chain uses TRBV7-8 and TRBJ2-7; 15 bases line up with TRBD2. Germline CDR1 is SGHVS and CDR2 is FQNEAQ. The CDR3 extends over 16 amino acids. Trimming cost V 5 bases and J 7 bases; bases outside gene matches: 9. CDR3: CASSGGLAGGVGEQYF. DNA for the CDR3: TGTGCCAGCAGCGGGGGACTAGCGGGAGGAGTAGGGGAGCAGTACTTC. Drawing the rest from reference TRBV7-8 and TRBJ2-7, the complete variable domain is GAGVSQSPRYKVAKRGQDVALRCDPISGHVSLFWYQQALGQGPEFLTYFQNEAQLDKSGLPSDRFFAERPEGSVSTLKIQRTQQEDSAVYLCASSGGLAGGVGEQYFGPGTRLTVT.

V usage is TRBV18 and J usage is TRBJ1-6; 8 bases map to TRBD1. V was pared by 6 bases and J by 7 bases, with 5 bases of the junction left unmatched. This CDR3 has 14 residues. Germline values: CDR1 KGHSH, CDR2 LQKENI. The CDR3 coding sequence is TGTGCCAGCTCTCCGGACAGGGTGAATTCACCCCTCCACTTT. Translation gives CASSPDRVNSPLHF.

As DNA, the CDR3 is TGTGCCTGGAGTGTACGGTATAGCGGGAGGGCCCGGGAGACCCAGTACTTC. Translated, it gives CAWSVRYSGRARETQYF. V usage is TRBV30 and J usage is TRBJ2-5; 11 bases fit TRBD2. J gave up 5 bases and V 0 bases, and 11 bases lay outside the gene matches. The CDR3 is made up of 17 amino acids. Germline CDR1 reads GTSNPN; CDR2 reads SVGIG (reference sequence).

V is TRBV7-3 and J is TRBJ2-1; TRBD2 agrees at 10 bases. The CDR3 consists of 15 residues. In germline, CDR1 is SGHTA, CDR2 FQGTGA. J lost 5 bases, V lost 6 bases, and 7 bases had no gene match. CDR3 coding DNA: TGTGCCAGCAGTTCTACTAGCGGGACGCACAATGAGCAGTTCTTC. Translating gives CASSSTSGTHNEQFF. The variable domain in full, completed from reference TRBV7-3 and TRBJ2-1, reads GAGVSQTPSNKVTEKGKYVELRCDPISGHTALYWYRQSLGQGPEFLIYFQGTGAADDSGLPNDRFFAVRPEGSVSTLKIQRTERGDSAVYLCASSSTSGTHNEQFFGPGTRLTVL.

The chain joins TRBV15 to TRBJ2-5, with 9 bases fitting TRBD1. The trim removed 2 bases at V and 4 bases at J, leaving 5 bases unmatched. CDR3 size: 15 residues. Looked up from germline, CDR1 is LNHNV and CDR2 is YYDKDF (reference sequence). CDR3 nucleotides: TGTGCCACCAGCAGAACAGGGGGCGCGGGAGAGACCCAGTACTTC. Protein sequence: CATSRTGGAGETQYF.

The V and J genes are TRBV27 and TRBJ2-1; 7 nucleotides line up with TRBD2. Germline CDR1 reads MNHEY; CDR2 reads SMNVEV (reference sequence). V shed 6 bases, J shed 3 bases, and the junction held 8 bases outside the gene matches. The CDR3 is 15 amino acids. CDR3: CASRNLAENYNEQFF. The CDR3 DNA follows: TGTGCCAGCAGGAACCTAGCGGAAAACTACAATGAGCAGTTCTTC.

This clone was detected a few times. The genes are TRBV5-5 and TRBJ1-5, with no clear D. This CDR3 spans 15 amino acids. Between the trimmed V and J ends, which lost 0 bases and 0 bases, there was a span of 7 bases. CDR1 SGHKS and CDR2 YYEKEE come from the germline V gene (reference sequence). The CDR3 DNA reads TGTGCCAGCAGCTTGGTCCAGAATAGCAATCAGCCCCAGCATTTT. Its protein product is CASSLVQNSNQPQHF.

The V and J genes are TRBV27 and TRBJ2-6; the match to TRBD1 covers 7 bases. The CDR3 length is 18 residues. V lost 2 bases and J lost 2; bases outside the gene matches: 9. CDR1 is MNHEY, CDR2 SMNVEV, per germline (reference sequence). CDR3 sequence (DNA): TGTGCCAGCAGTTTAAGGTTGAACAGGGGTACTGGGGCCAACGTCCTGACTTTC. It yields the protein CASSLRLNRGTGANVLTF.

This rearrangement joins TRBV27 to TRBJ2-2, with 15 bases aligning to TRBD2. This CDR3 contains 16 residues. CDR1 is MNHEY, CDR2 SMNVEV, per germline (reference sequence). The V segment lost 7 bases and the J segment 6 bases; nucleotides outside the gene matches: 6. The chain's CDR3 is CASTHRTSGRAGELFF. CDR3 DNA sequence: TGTGCCAGCACCCATCGGACTAGCGGGAGGGCCGGGGAGCTGTTTTTT.